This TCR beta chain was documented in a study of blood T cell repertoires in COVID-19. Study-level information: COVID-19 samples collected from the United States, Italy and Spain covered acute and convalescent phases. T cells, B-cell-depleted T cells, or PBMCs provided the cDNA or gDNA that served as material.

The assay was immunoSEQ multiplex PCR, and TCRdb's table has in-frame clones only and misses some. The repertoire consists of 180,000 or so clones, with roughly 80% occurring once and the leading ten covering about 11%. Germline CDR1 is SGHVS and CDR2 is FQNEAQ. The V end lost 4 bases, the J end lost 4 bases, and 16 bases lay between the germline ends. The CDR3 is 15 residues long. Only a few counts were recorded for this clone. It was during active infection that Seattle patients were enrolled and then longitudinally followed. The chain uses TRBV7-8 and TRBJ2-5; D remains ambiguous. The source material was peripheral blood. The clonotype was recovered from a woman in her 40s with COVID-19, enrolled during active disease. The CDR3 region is CASSSPWAGVETQYF. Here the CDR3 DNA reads TGTGCCAGCAGCTCCCCCTGGGCAGGTGTAGAGACCCAGTACTTC.